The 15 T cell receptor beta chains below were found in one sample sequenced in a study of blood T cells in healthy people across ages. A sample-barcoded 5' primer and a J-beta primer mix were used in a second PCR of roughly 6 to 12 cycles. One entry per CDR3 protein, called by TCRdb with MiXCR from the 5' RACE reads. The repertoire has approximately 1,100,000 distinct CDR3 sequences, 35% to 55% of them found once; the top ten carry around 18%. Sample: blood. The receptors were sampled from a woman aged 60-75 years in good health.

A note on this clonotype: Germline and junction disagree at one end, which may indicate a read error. The CDR3 sequence is CVSSPTGYETQYF. In DNA form, the CDR3 reads TGTGTCAGCAGCCCGACAGGGTATGAGACCCAGTACTTC. The chain recombines TRBV6-5 with TRBJ2-5; 7 positions agree with TRBD1. This CDR3 spans 13 amino acids. Per the germline V gene, CDR1 is MNHEY and CDR2 is SVGAGI.

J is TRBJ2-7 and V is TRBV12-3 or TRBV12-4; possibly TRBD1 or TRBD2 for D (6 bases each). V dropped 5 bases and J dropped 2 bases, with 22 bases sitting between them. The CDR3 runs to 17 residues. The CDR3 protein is CASSPGASARTPYEQYF. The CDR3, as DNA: TGTGCCAGCAGTCCGGGGGCTAGCGCGAGGACCCCCTACGAGCAGTACTTC.

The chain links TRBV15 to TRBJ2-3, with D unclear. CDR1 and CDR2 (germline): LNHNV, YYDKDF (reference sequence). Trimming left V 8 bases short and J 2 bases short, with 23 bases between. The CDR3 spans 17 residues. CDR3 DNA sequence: TGTGCCACCTCGCTTGGAGCCTCGGTGAGGTTCACAGATACGCAGTATTTT. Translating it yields CATSLGASVRFTDTQYF.

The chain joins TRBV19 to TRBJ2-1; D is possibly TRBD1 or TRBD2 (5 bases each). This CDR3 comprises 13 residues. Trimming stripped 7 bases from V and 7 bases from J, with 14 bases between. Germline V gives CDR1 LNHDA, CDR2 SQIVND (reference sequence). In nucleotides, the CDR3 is TGTGCCAGTATTGAGCGAGGGGTAAATGAGCAGTTCTTC. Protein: CASIERGVNEQFF.

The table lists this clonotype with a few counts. The CDR3 region has the DNA TGTGCCAGCAGTAAACAGGGGGACTATGGCTACACCTTC. Its translation is CASSKQGDYGYTF. The chain employs TRBV6-6 and TRBJ1-2; 8 nucleotides line up with TRBD1. From germline, CDR1 is MNHNY and CDR2 SVGAGI (reference sequence). J gave up 3 bases and V 5 bases, and 2 bases lay outside the gene matches. The CDR3 consists of 13 residues.

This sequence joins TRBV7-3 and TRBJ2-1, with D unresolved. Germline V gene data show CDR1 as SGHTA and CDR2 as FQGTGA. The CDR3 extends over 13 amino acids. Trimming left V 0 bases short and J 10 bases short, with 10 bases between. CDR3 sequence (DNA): TGTGCCAGCAGCTTAACGTCCGGCTACGAGCAGTTCTTC. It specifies CASSLTSGYEQFF.

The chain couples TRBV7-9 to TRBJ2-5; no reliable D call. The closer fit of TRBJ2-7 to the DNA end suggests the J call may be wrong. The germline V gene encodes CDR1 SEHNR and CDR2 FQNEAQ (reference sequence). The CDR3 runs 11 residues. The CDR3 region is CASSYNDEQYF. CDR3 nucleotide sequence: TGTGCCAGCAGCTACAACGACGAGCAGTACTTC.

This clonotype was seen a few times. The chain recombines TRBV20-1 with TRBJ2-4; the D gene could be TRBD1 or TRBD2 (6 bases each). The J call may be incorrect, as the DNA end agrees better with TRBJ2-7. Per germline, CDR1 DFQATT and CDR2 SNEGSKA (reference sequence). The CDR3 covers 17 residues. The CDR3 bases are TGCAGTGCTAGAGGGGAGGAGTTCCAGGGGAAATGGGGCGAGCAGTACTTC. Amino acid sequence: CSARGEEFQGKWGEQYF.

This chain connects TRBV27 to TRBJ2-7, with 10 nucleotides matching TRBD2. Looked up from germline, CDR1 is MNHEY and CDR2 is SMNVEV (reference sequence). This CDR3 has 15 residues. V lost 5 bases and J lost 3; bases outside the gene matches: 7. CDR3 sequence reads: CASSPQLAGFYEQYF. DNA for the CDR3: TGTGCCAGCAGTCCGCAACTAGCGGGGTTCTACGAGCAGTACTTC.

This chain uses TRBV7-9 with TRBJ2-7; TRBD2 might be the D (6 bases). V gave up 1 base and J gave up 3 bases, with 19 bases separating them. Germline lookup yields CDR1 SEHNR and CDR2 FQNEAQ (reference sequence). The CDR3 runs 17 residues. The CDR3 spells CASSLVNGLALYYEQYF. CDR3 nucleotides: TGTGCCAGCAGCTTAGTCAATGGGCTAGCGTTATACTACGAGCAGTACTTC.

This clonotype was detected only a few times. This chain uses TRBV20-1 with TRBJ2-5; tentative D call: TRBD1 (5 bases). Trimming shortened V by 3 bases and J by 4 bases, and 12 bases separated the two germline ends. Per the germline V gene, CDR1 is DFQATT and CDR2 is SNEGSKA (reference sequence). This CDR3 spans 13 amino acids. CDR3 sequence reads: CSASGADGETQYF. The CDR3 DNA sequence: TGCAGTGCTAGTGGGGCCGACGGAGAGACCCAGTACTTC.

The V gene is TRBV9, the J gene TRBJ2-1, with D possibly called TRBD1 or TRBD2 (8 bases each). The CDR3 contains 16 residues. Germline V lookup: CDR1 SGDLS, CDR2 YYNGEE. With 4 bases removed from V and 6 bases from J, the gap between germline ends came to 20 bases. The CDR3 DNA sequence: TGTGCCAGCAGCCCAACAGGGGGACTAGTCCCCAATGAGCAGTTCTTC. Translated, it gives CASSPTGGLVPNEQFF.

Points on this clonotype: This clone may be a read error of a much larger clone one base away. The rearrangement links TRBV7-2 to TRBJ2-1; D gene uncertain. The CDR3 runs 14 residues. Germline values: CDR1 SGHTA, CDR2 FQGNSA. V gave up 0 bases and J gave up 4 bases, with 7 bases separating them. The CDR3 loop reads CTSSLARAYNEQFF. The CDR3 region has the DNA TGTACCAGCAGCTTAGCAAGGGCTTACAATGAGCAGTTCTTC.

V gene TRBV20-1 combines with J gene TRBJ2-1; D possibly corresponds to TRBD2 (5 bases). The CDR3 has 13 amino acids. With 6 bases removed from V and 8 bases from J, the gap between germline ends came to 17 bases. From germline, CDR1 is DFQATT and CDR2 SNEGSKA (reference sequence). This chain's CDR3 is CSATTSLADEQFF. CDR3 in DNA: TGCAGTGCCACCACCTCCCTAGCAGATGAGCAGTTCTTC.

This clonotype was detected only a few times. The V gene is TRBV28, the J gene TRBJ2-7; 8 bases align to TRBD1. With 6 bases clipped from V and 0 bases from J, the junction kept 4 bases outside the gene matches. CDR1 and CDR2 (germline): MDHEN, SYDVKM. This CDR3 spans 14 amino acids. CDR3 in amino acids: CASRGQVSSYEQYF. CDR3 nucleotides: TGTGCCAGCAGGGGACAGGTGAGCTCCTACGAGCAGTACTTC.